A single count supports the clone carrying this TCR beta chain. Its matching antigen is unknown. Other nucleotide sequences in the sample specify the same CDR3. CDR1 is SGDLS, CDR2 YYNGEE, per germline. The CDR3 runs to 12 residues. Deletions cut 2 bases from V and 2 bases from J, with 2 bases between. The record originates from a study of OX40 agonist ivuxolimab in advanced cancers. Turning to the study itself: Partial responses occurred in three patients (one hepatocellular carcinoma, two cutaneous melanoma).

With baseline, cycle 4 day 1, and cycle 7 day 1 as timepoints, blood was sampled. Profiled with immunoSEQ multiplex PCR; TCRdb holds only in-frame clones, not every one. The top ten hold about 9.4% of the sample, which has about 29,000 clones, 80% to 95% seen once. Overall study results and limits: Individuals who were partial responders at 0.1-3.0 mg/kg had clonal expansion that ranked among the lowest.

This sample comprised CD4+ or CD8+ T cells sorted from blood, obtained in a trial of the OX40 agonist ivuxolimab. The V and J genes are TRBV9 and TRBJ1-5; D is unclear. This clonotype was sampled from an adult with an advanced solid tumor such as melanoma, head and neck, liver or kidney cancer. CDR3 coding DNA: TGTGCCAGCAGCGTGGGCAATCAGCCCCAGCATTTT. It specifies CASSVGNQPQHF.